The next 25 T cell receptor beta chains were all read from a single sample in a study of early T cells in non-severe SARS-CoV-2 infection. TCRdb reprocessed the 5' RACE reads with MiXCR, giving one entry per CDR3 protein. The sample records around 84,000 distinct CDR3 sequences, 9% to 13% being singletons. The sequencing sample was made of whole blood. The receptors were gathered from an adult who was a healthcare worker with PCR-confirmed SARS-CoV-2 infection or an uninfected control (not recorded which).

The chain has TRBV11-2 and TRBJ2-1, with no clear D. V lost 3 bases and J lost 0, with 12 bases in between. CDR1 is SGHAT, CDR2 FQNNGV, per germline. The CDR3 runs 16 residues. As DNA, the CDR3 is TGTGCCAGCAGCTTTCCCGGGCCCTTCTCCTACAATGAGCAGTTCTTC. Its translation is CASSFPGPFSYNEQFF.

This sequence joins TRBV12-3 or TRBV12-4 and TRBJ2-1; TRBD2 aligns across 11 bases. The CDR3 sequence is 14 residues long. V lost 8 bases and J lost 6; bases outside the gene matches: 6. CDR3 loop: CASDTSGGSNEQFF. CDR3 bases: TGTGCCAGCGACACTAGCGGGGGTTCCAATGAGCAGTTCTTC.

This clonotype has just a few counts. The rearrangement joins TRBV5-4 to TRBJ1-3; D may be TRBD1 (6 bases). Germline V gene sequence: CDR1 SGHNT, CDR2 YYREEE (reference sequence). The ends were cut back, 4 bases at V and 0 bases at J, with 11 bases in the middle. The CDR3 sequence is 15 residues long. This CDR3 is CASSPQDSSGNTIYF. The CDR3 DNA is TGTGCCAGCAGCCCCCAGGACAGCTCTGGAAACACCATATATTTT. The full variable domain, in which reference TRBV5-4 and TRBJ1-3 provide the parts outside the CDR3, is ETGVTQSPTHLIKTRGQQVTLRCSSQSGHNTVSWYQQALGQGPQFIFQYYREEENGRGNFPPRFSGLQFPNYSSELNVNALELDDSALYLCASSPQDSSGNTIYFGEGSWLTVV.

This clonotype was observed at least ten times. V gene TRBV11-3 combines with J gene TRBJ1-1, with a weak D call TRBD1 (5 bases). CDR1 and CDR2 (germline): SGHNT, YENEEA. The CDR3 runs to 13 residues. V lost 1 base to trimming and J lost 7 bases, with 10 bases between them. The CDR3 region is CASSLVGAGEAFF. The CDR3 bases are TGTGCCAGCAGCTTAGTCGGGGCAGGTGAAGCTTTCTTT.

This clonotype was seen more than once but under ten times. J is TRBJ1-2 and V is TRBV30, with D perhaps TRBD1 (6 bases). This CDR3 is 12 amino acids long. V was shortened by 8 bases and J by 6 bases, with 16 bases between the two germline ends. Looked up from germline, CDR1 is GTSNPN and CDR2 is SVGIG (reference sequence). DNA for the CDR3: TGTGCCCAAAACACGGGGGGCGATGGCTACACCTTC. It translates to CAQNTGGDGYTF.

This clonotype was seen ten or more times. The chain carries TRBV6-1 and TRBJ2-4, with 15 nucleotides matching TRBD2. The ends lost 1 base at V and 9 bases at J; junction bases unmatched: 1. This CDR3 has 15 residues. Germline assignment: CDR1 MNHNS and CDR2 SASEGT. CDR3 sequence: CASSEGTSGRGIQYF. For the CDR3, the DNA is TGTGCCAGCAGTGAAGGGACTAGCGGGAGGGGCATTCAGTACTTC.

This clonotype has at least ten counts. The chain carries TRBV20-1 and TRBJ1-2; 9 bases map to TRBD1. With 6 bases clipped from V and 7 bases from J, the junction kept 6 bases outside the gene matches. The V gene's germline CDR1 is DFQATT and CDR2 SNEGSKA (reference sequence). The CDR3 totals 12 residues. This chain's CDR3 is CSARTGEFGYTF. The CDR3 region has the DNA TGCAGTGCGAGGACAGGGGAGTTTGGCTACACCTTC.

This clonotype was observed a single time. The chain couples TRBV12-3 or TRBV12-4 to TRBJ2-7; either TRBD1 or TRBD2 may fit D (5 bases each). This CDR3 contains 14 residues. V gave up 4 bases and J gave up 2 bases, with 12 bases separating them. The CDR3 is CASSSGTGPYEQYF. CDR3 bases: TGTGCCAGCAGTTCCGGGACGGGCCCCTACGAGCAGTACTTC.

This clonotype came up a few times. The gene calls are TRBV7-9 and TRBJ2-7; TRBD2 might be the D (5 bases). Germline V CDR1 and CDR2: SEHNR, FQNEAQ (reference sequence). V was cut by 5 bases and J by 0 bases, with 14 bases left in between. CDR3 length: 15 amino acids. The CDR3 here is CASSLTWESSYEQYF. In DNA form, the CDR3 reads TGTGCCAGCAGCCTCACATGGGAGAGCTCCTACGAGCAGTACTTC.

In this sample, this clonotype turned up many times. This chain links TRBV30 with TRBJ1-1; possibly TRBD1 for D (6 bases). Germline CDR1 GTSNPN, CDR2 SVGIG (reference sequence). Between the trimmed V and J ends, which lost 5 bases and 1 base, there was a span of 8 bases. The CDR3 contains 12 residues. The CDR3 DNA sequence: TGTGCCTGGGAAGGGGGGAACACTGAAGCTTTCTTT. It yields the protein CAWEGGNTEAFF.

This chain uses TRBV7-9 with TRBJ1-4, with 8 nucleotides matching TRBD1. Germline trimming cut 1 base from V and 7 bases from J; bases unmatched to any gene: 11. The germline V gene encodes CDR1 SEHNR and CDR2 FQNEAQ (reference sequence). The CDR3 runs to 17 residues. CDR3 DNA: TGTGCCAGCAGCTTAGGAGCCAGGGGGCTTGAAGGTGAAAAACTGTTTTTT. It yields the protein CASSLGARGLEGEKLFF.

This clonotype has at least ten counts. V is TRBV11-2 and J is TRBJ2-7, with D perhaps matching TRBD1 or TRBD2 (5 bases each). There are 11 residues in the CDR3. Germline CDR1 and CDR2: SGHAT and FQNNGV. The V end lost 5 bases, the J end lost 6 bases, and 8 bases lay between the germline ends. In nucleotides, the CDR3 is TGTGCCAGCAGCACTAGGGGCGAGCAGTACTTC. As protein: CASSTRGEQYF.

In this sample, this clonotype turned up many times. This CDR3 is CASSLLSGRSLWTDTQYF. CDR3 nucleotide sequence: TGTGCCAGCAGCTTACTTAGCGGGAGGTCCCTGTGGACAGATACGCAGTATTTT. V is TRBV7-9 and J is TRBJ2-3, with 10 positions matching TRBD2. The trim removed 2 bases at V and 3 bases at J, leaving 11 bases unmatched. This CDR3 has 18 residues. Germline CDR1 is SEHNR and CDR2 is FQNEAQ (reference sequence).

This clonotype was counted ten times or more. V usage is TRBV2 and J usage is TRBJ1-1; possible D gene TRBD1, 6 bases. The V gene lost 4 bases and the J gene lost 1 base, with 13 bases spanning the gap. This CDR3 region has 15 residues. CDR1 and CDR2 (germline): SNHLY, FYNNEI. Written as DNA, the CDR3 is TGTGCCAGCAGTGCATTTCTACAGGGGAACACTGAAGCTTTCTTT. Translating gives CASSAFLQGNTEAFF.

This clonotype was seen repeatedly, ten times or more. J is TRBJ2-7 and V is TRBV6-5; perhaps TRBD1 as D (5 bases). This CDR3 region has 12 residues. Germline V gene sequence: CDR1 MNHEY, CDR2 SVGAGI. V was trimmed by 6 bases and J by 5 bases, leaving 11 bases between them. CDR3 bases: TGTGCCAGCAGGCAAAAAGGGGACGAGCAGTACTTC. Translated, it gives CASRQKGDEQYF.

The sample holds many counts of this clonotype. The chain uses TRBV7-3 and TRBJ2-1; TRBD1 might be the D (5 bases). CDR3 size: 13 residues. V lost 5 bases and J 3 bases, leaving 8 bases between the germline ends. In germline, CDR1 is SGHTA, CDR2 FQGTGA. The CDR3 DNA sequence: TGTGCCAGCAGCAGGGGTAACTACAATGAGCAGTTCTTC. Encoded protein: CASSRGNYNEQFF.

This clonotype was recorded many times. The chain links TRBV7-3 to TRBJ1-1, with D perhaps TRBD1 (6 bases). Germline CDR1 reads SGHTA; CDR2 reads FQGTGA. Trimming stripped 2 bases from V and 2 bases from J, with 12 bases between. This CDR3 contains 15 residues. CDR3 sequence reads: CASSLSGTPNTEAFF. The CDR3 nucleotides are TGTGCCAGCAGCTTATCTGGGACACCCAACACTGAAGCTTTCTTT.

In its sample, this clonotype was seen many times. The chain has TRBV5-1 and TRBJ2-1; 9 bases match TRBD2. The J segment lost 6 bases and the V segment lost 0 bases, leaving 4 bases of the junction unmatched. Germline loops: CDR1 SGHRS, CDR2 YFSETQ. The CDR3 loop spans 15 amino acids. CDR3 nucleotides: TGCGCCAGCAGCTTGGGACTAGCGGAGGGCAATGAGCAGTTCTTC. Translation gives CASSLGLAEGNEQFF.

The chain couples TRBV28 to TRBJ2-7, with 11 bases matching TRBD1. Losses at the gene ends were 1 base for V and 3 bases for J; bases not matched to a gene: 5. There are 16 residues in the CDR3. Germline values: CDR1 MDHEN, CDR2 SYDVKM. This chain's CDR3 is CASSLLGTGGFYEQYF. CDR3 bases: TGTGCCAGCAGTTTATTGGGGACAGGGGGTTTCTACGAGCAGTACTTC.

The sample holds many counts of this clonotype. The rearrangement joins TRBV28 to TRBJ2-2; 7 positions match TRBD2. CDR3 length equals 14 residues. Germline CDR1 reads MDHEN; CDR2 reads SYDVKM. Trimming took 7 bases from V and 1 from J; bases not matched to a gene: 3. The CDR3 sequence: CASIPSGNTGELFF. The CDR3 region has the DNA TGTGCCAGCATTCCTAGCGGGAACACCGGGGAGCTGTTTTTT. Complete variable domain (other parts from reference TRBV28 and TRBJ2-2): DVKVTQSSRYLVKRTGEKVFLECVQDMDHENMFWYRQDPGLGLRLIYFSYDVKMKEKGDIPEGYSVSREKKERFSLILESASTNQTSMYLCASIPSGNTGELFFGEGSRLTVL.

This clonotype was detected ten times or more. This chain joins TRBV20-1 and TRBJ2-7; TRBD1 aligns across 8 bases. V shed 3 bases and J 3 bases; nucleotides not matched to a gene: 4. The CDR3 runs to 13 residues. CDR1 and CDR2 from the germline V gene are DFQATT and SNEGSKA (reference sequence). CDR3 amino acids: CSARRTGIYEQYF. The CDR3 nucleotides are TGCAGTGCTAGGAGGACAGGGATCTACGAGCAGTACTTC.

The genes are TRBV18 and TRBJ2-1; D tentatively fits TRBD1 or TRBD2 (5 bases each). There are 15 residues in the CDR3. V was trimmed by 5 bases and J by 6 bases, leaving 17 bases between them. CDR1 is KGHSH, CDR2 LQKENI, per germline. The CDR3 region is CASSSEGRGSNEQFF. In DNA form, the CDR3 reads TGTGCCAGCTCATCTGAGGGACGCGGTTCCAATGAGCAGTTCTTC. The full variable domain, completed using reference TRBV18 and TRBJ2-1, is NAGVMQNPRHLVRRRGQEARLRCSPMKGHSHVYWYRQLPEEGLKFMVYLQKENIIDESGMPKERFSAEFPKEGPSILRIQQVVRGDSAAYFCASSSEGRGSNEQFFGPGTRLTVL.

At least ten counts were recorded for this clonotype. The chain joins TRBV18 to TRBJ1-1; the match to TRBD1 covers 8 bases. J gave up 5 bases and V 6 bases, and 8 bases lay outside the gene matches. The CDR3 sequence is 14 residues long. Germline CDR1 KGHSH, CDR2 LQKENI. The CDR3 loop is CASSRQGANTEAFF. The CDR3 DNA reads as TGTGCCAGCTCGCGGCAGGGGGCTAATACTGAAGCTTTCTTT.

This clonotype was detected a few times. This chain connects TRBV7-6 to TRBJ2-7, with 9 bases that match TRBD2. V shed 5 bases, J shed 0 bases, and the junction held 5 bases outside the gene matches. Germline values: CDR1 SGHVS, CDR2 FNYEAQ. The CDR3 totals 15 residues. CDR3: CASSRGTSSSYEQYF. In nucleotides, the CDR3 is TGTGCCAGCAGCCGTGGGACTAGCAGCTCCTACGAGCAGTACTTC. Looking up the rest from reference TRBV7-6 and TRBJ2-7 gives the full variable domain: GAGVSQSPRYKVTKRGQDVALRCDPISGHVSLYWYRQALGQGPEFLTYFNYEAQQDKSGLPNDRFSAERPEGSISTLTIQRTEQRDSAMYRCASSRGTSSSYEQYFGPGTRLTVT.

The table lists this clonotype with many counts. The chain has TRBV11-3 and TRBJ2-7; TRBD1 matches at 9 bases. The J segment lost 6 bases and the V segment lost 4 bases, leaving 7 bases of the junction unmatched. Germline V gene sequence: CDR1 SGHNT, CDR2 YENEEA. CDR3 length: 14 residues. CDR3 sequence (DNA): TGTGCCAGCAGCTACAGGGGACAGGGATCCGAGCAGTACTTC. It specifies CASSYRGQGSEQYF. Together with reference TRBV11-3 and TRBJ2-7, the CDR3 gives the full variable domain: EAGVVQSPRYKIIEKKQPVAFWCNPISGHNTLYWYLQNLGQGPELLIRYENEEAVDDSQLPKDRFSAERLKGVDSTLKIQPAELGDSAVYLCASSYRGQGSEQYFGPGTRLTVT.